This is a list of T cell receptor beta chains from one sample in a study of CD8+CD57+ T cells in acquired aplastic anemia. Each CDR3 protein is one row after TCRdb ran MiXCR on the reads. Here the sample spans approximately 260,000 distinct CDR3 sequences, 70% to 85% being singletons. The source material was sorted CD4+, CD8+, or CD8+CD57+ T cells (not recorded which) from PBMCs. These receptors came from a human donor with aplastic anemia. The CDR3 runs from the conserved cysteine through the conserved F or W.

TRBV7-2,CASSLTGGGPDTQYF
TRBV25-1,CASSEYRPTGGRSRANVLTF
TRBV19,CASGISGAVDTQYF
TRBV7-3,CASTTKANGNNHAFF
TRBV19,CSTFRDKSFF
TRBV7-3,CASSLDGSYDDTF
TRBV12-3/TRBV12-4,CASSRNRGQVNEQFF
TRBV11-1,CASREDGTDTQYF
TRBV19,CASTFTPGGLASTEAFF
TRBV5-6,CASSSTGDVAPLHF
TRBV7-6,CASSLAPRQGETQYF
TRBV2,CASSDTMNTEAFF
TRBV9,CASSVRLAGGHNYF
TRBV2,CASGLVGIDTQYF
TRBV7-3,CASSRRGEETQYF
TRBV7-6,CASTLGRSRGSAKQFF
TRBV7-9,CARSGARGGAYF
TRBV12-3/TRBV12-4,CASGKQVKGEQFF
TRBV2,CASGDGGTDTQYFGYAF
TRBV20-1,CSAYPLEAQGTYNEQFF
TRBV19,CASSIASSYLGNEQFF
TRBV7-2,CASSLDSGGASEAFF
TRBV7-2,CASSGDLDNSPLHF
TRBV6-5,CASSQGPYGYTF
TRBV7-9,CASSFQRSGTALSQFF
TRBV19,CASTRGSYSGNTIYF
TRBV19,CASSIDRGYEQYF
TRBV24-1,CATSDFRGYEQYF
TRBV7-2,CASSLRQGYLRYTTF
TRBV29-1,CSVQRGATNEKLFF
TRBV2,CATSFASHGAAQYF
TRBV5-6,CARSEAKQTQYF
TRBV15,CATSREGLGYEQYF
TRBV19,CASSGGQWDQETQYF
TRBV4-2,CASSETGGTGGAEQYF
TRBV7-9,CASSMGRGGYNSPLHF
TRBV7-2,CASSLVGGASSGNTIYF
TRBV7-9,CASSLASSYGADEQFF
TRBV2,CSSGDGATDTQF
TRBV7-9,CASSLAFYYGSFVLTF
TRBV20-1,CSARAGQGKSFF
TRBV15,CATSRGSSQDAQYF
TRBV7-9,CASSLKRSGGCGETF
TRBV24-1,CATMYGESSDEQFF
TRBV6-4,CASSDSRGTETQYF
TRBV9,CASSGGADTQYFYTF
TRBV19,CASSGTGTASNGQFF
TRBV7-8,CASSFSPGGTSLSYF
TRBV11-1,CASSLAHGRGSDEQFF
TRBV9,CASSGGSGTQYFAF
TRBV7-2,CASSYTRIELTDTQYF
TRBV7-8,CASSEGGTDTQYF
TRBV7-8,CASSVAGDSDTQYFF
TRBV7-8,CASSLKDRGVPSPLHF
TRBV5-1,CASSLSLGGDTQYF
TRBV20-1,CSATPGGTEADTQYF
TRBV10-1,CASSDSPTPFRGNQPQHF
TRBV19,CASSNTGGYGNEQFF